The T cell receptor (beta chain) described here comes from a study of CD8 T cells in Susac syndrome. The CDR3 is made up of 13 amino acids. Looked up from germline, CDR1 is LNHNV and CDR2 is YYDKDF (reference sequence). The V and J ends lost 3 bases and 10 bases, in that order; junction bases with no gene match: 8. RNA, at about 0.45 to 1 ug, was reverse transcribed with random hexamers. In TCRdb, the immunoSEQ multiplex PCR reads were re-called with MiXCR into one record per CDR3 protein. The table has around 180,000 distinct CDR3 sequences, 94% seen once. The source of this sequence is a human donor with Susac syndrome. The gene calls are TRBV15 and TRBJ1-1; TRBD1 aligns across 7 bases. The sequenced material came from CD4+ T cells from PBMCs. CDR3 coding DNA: TGTGCCACCAGCAGCCGACAGGGTAGGGGAGCTTTCTTT. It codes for CATSSRQGRGAFF. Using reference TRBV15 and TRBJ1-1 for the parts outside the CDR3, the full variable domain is DAMVIQNPRYQVTQFGKPVTLSCSQTLNHNVMYWYQQKSSQAPKLLFHYYDKDFNNEADTPDNFQSRRPNTSFCFLDIRSPGLGDTAMYLCATSSRQGRGAFFGQGTRLTVV.